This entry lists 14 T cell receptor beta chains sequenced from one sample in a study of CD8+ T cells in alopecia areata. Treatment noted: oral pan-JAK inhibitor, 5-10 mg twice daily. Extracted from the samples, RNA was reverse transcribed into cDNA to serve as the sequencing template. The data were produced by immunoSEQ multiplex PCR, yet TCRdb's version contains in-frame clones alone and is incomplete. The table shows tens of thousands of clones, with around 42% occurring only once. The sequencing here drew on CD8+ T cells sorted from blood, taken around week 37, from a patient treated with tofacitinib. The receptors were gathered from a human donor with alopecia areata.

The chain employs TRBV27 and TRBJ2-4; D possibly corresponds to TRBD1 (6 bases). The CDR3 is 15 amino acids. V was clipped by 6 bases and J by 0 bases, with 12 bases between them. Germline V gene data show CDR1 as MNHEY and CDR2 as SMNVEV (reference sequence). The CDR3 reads CASRMDSLAKNIQYF. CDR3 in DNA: TGTGCCAGCAGGATGGACAGTCTAGCCAAAAACATTCAGTACTTC.

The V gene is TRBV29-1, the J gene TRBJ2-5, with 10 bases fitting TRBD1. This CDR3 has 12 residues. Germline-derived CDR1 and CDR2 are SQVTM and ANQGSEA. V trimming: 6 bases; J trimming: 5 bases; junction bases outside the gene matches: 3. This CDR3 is CSVDRGRETQYF. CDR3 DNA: TGCAGCGTAGACAGGGGGCGGGAGACCCAGTACTTC.

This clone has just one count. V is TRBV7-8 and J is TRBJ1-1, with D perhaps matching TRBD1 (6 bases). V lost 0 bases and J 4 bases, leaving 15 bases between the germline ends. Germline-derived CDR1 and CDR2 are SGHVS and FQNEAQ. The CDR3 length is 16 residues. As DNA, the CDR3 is TGTGCCAGCAGCTTAGCGGTGGGGGGCGCTGGCACTGAAGCTTTCTTT. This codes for CASSLAVGGAGTEAFF.

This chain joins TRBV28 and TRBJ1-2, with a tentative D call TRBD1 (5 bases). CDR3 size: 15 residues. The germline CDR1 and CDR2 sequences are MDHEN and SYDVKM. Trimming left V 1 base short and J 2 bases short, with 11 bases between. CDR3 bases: TGTGCCAGCAGTTTATCACCGACAGAAAACTATGGCTACACCTTC. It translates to CASSLSPTENYGYTF.

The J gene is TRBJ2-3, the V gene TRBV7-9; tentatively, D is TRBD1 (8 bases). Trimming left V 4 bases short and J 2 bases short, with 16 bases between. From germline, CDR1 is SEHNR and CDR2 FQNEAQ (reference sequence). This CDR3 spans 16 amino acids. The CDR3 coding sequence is TGTGCCAGCAGCTCCAGACAGGGGAGGGACACAGATACGCAGTATTTT. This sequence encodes CASSSRQGRDTDTQYF.

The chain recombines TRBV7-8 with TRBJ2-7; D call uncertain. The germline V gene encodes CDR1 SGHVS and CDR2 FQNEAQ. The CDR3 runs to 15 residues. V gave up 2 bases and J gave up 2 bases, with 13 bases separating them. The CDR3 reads CASSLLAVAPYEQYF. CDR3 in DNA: TGTGCCAGCAGCTTACTGGCTGTCGCCCCCTACGAGCAGTACTTC.

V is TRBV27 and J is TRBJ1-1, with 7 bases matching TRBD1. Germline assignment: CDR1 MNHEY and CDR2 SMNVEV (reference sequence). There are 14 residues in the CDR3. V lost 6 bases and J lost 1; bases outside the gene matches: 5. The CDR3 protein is CASSVRGENTEAFF. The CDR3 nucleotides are TGTGCCAGCAGCGTCAGGGGGGAGAACACTGAAGCTTTCTTT.

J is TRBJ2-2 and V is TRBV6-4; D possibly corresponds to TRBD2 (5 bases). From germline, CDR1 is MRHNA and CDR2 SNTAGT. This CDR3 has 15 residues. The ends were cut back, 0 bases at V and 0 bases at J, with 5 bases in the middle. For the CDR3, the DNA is TGTGCCAGCAGTGACTCTAGCGCGAACACCGGGGAGCTGTTTTTT. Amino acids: CASSDSSANTGELFF.

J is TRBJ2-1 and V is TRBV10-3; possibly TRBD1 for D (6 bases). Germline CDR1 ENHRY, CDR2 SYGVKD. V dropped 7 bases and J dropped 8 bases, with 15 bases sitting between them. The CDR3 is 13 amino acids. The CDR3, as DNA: TGTGCCATCACCGGACAGACTTTGGATGAGCAGTTCTTC. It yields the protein CAITGQTLDEQFF.

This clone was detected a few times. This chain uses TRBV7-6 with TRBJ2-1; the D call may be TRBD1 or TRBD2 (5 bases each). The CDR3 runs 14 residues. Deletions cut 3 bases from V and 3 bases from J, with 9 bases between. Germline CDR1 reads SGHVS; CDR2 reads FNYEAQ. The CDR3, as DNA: TGTGCCAGCAGCTTCTGGGGGAGCTACAATGAGCAGTTCTTC. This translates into CASSFWGSYNEQFF. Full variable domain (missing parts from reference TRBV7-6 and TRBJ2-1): GAGVSQSPRYKVTKRGQDVALRCDPISGHVSLYWYRQALGQGPEFLTYFNYEAQQDKSGLPNDRFSAERPEGSISTLTIQRTEQRDSAMYRCASSFWGSYNEQFFGPGTRLTVL.

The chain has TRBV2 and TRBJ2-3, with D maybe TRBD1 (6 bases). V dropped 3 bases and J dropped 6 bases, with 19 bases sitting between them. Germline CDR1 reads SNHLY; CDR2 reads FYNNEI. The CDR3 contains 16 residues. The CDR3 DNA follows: TGTGCCAGCAGTGATCCGGGACACCGTTCTGCGGATACGCAGTATTTT. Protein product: CASSDPGHRSADTQYF.

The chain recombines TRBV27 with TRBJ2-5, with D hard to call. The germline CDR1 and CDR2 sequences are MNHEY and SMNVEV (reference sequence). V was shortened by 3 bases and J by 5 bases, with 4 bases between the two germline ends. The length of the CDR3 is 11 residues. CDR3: CASSFRETQYF. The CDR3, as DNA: TGTGCCAGCAGTTTTAGGGAGACCCAGTACTTC.

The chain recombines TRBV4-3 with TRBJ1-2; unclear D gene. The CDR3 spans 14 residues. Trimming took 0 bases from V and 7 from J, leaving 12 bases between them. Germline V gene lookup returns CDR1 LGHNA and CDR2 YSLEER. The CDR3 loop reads CASSQEYGGSGYTF. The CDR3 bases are TGCGCCAGCAGCCAAGAATACGGAGGGAGTGGCTACACCTTC.

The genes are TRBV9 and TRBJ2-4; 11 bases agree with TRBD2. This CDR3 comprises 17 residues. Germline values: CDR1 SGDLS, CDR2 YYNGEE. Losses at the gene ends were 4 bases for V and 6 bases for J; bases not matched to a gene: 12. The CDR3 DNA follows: TGTGCCAGCAGCAGAGGAATAGCGGGAGGGCCCAGAAACATTCAGTACTTC. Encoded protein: CASSRGIAGGPRNIQYF.